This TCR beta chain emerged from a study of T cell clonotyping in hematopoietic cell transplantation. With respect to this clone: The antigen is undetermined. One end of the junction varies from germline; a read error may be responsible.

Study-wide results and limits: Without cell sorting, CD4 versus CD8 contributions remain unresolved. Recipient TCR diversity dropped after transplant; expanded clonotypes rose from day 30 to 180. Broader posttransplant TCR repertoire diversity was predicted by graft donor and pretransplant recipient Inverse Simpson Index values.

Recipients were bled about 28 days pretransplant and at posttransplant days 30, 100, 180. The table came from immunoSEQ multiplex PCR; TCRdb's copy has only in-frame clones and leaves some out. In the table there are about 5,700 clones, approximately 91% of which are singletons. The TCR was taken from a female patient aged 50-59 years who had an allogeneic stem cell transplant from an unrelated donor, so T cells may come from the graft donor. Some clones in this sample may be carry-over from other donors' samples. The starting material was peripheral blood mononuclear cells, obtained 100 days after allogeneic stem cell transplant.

Written as DNA, the CDR3 is TGCAGTGCTAGATTAGCAGGAAATAACTTC. Translating it yields CSARLAGNNF. The V gene is TRBV20-1, the J gene TRBJ2-7; D is uncertain. The CDR3 sequence is 10 residues long. Germline CDR1 and CDR2: DFQATT and SNEGSKA (reference sequence).